One and the same sample provided the 19 T cell receptor beta chains below, sequenced in a study of T cell responses to AZD1222 COVID-19 vaccine. Produced via immunoSEQ multiplex PCR; TCRdb's table is partial and in-frame only. The repertoire holds just over 150,000 clones, with approximately 91% as singletons. Material: peripheral blood, obtained 28 days after the second AZD1222 dose. The receptor source for this set is an adult who received the AZD1222 COVID-19 vaccine.

The chain has TRBV15 and TRBJ1-3; the D gene is possibly TRBD1 (5 bases). V shed 3 bases and J shed 3 bases, with 15 bases lying between them. This CDR3 is built from 16 residues. CDR1 is LNHNV and CDR2 is YYDKDF in the germline V gene (reference sequence). The CDR3 coding sequence is TGTGCCACCAGCAGGGGAGGGGTAATGGGTGGAAACACCATATATTTT. This encodes CATSRGGVMGGNTIYF.

This chain uses TRBV4-1 with TRBJ1-3; 8 nucleotides agree with TRBD1. The V gene end was trimmed by 4 bases and the J gene end by 2 bases; junction bases not matched to a gene: 7. The CDR3 loop spans 16 amino acids. The germline V gene has CDR1 MGHRA and CDR2 YSYEKL. This CDR3 is CASSRDRGEAGNTIYF. The DNA of the CDR3 is TGCGCCAGCAGCCGAGACAGGGGTGAAGCTGGAAACACCATATATTTT.

This clone was picked up one time. The CDR3 protein is CATSATTGGYTF. In DNA form, the CDR3 reads TGTGCCACCAGTGCCACGACAGGGGGCTACACCTTC. The rearrangement joins TRBV24-1 to TRBJ1-2, with 7 positions matching TRBD1. V trimming: 5 bases; J trimming: 8 bases; junction bases outside the gene matches: 4. The CDR3 is 12 residues long. The germline V gene encodes CDR1 KGHDR and CDR2 SFDVKD.

The gene calls are TRBV7-9 and TRBJ2-7; 13 nucleotides align to TRBD2. The CDR3 is 16 amino acids. Germline loops: CDR1 SEHNR, CDR2 FQNEAQ (reference sequence). With V trimmed by 5 bases and J by 2 bases, 6 bases remained unmatched. DNA of the CDR3: TGTGCCAGCAGCCCCTCTACTAGCGGGAGGGCCTACGAGCAGTACTTC. It encodes CASSPSTSGRAYEQYF.

The J gene is TRBJ2-2, the V gene TRBV2, with D maybe TRBD2 (5 bases). This CDR3 has 14 amino acids. Germline assignment: CDR1 SNHLY and CDR2 FYNNEI. Trimming took off 1 base at V and 8 bases at J, with 11 bases between the two ends. The CDR3 DNA is TGTGCCAGCAGTGAAGGAGGGTTCGGTGGGGAGCTGTTTTTT. Translated: CASSEGGFGGELFF.

This clone was seen more than once but under ten times. This chain connects TRBV2 to TRBJ2-1; D remains ambiguous. The CDR3 covers 13 residues. Per the germline V gene, CDR1 is SNHLY and CDR2 is FYNNEI. V lost 3 bases, J lost 4 bases, and 7 bases lay in between. CDR3 nucleotide sequence: TGTGCCAGCAGTGATCAGCAATACAATGAGCAGTTCTTC. Translating gives CASSDQQYNEQFF.

V and J are TRBV9 and TRBJ1-2, with 10 nucleotides matching TRBD1. CDR3 length equals 19 residues. With 0 bases clipped from V and 2 bases from J, the junction kept 13 bases outside the gene matches. Germline CDR1 and CDR2: SGDLS and YYNGEE. The CDR3 coding sequence is TGTGCCAGCAGCGTAGTAGAAGGACAGGGGGTGATGGGGAACTATGGCTACACCTTC. Translated: CASSVVEGQGVMGNYGYTF.

This chain links TRBV20-1 with TRBJ2-7, with D tentatively TRBD1 or TRBD2 (5 bases each). The CDR3 covers 11 residues. V lost 4 bases and J lost 2, with 6 bases in between. Germline-derived CDR1 and CDR2 are DFQATT and SNEGSKA (reference sequence). CDR3 sequence: CSAKGPYEQYF. CDR3 nucleotide sequence: TGCAGTGCTAAGGGACCCTACGAGCAGTACTTC.

V is TRBV7-9 and J is TRBJ2-1; a possible D gene is TRBD2 (7 bases). CDR1 SEHNR and CDR2 FQNEAQ come from the germline V gene (reference sequence). CDR3 length: 16 residues. Trimming removed 5 bases from V and 4 bases from J, with 18 bases in between. The CDR3 nucleotides are TGTGCCAGCAGCCCACAAGCGGGGACACCATACAATGAGCAGTTCTTC. Amino acid sequence: CASSPQAGTPYNEQFF.

As regards this clone: This sample also contains other DNA sequences that code for the same CDR3. V is TRBV6-5 and J is TRBJ2-7; 8 bases are shared with TRBD1. Germline lookup yields CDR1 MNHEY and CDR2 SVGAGI. The CDR3 spans 14 residues. The CDR3 loop reads CATFTTGVKYEQYF. The CDR3 DNA follows: TGTGCTACCTTCACGACAGGGGTTAAGTACGAGCAGTACTTC.

The gene calls are TRBV19 and TRBJ2-3, with a possible D match to TRBD2 (7 bases). Trimming removed 8 bases at V and 6 bases at J, with 15 bases between. CDR3 size: 13 residues. CDR1 is LNHDA and CDR2 is SQIVND in the germline V gene (reference sequence). CDR3 protein: CASHGEGGDTQYF. The DNA for the CDR3 is TGTGCCAGTCACGGAGAGGGGGGGGATACGCAGTATTTT.

As concerns this clone: At one boundary the junction diverges from the germline segment, which might be a read error. J is TRBJ2-7 and V is TRBV7-7; D possibly uses TRBD1 or TRBD2 (5 bases each). CDR3 length: 13 amino acids. CDR1 and CDR2 (germline): SSHAT, FNYEAQ (reference sequence). CDR3: CASSLEGPTEQYF. CDR3 sequence (DNA): TGTGCTAGCAGCTTAGAGGGACCCACCGAGCAGTACTTC. The whole variable domain, filled in from reference TRBV7-7 and TRBJ2-7, reads GAGVSQSPRYKVTKRGQDVTLRCDPISSHATLYWYQQALGQGPEFLTYFNYEAQPDKSGLPSDRFSAERPEGSISTLTIQRTEQRDSAMYRCASSLEGPTEQYFGPGTRLTVT.

The V call is TRBV15, the J call TRBJ2-1; D is possibly TRBD2 (7 bases). Germline CDR1 reads LNHNV; CDR2 reads YYDKDF (reference sequence). The CDR3 extends over 16 amino acids. V lost 1 base and J lost 5, with 15 bases in between. In DNA form, the CDR3 reads TGTGCCACCAGCAGAGGGGCAGGGGAGGGGAACAATGAGCAGTTCTTC. Its protein product is CATSRGAGEGNNEQFF.

The rearrangement joins TRBV30 to TRBJ2-1; D is uncertain. The germline V gene has CDR1 GTSNPN and CDR2 SVGIG (reference sequence). The length of the CDR3 is 11 residues. V was cut by 1 base and J by 11 bases, with 9 bases left in between. The CDR3 loop is CAWSAPVKQFF. DNA of the CDR3: TGTGCCTGGAGTGCCCCGGTAAAGCAGTTCTTC.

This chain uses TRBV7-2 with TRBJ1-2; D call uncertain. Between the trimmed V and J ends, which lost 6 bases and 4 bases, there was a span of 15 bases. The germline V gene encodes CDR1 SGHTA and CDR2 FQGNSA. The CDR3 is 14 residues long. The CDR3 region has the DNA TGTGCCAGCAGACCGCCCCCTGCCGCCTATGGCTACACCTTC. It is translated as CASRPPPAAYGYTF.

In its sample, this clone was seen a few times. V is TRBV4-1 and J is TRBJ2-7, with D perhaps assigned TRBD1 or TRBD2 (5 bases each). Between the trimmed V and J ends, which lost 5 bases and 12 bases, there was a span of 14 bases. Germline V gene sequence: CDR1 MGHRA, CDR2 YSYEKL. The CDR3 consists of 11 residues. The CDR3 sequence is CASSYRDLWYF. The CDR3 DNA reads as TGCGCCAGCAGCTACCGGGACCTATGGTACTTC.

This sequence joins TRBV19 and TRBJ2-4, with 11 bases that match TRBD2. CDR3 size: 13 residues. Germline CDR1 LNHDA, CDR2 SQIVND (reference sequence). The V gene end was trimmed by 4 bases and the J gene end by 8 bases; junction bases not matched to a gene: 1. CDR3 nucleotide sequence: TGTGCCAGTAGTAAACTAGCGGGGGACATTCAGTACTTC. Protein sequence: CASSKLAGDIQYF.

V gene TRBV28 combines with J gene TRBJ1-3, with D perhaps TRBD1 (6 bases). Between the trimmed V and J ends, which lost 2 bases and 0 bases, there was a span of 11 bases. Germline CDR1 MDHEN, CDR2 SYDVKM. The CDR3 length is 16 residues. The CDR3 DNA is TGTGCCAGCAGTTTAACTCCGGGACACTCTGGAAACACCATATATTTT. Its protein product is CASSLTPGHSGNTIYF.

In nucleotides, the CDR3 is TGTGCCAGTAGGAGGACAGGGGCGGGGGCGAGCACCGGGGAGCTGTTTTTT. This sequence encodes CASRRTGAGASTGELFF. The V and J genes are TRBV19 and TRBJ2-2; TRBD1 aligns across 9 bases. Germline-derived CDR1 and CDR2 are LNHDA and SQIVND (reference sequence). The CDR3 runs 17 residues. The V and J ends lost 6 bases and 4 bases, in that order; junction bases with no gene match: 12.